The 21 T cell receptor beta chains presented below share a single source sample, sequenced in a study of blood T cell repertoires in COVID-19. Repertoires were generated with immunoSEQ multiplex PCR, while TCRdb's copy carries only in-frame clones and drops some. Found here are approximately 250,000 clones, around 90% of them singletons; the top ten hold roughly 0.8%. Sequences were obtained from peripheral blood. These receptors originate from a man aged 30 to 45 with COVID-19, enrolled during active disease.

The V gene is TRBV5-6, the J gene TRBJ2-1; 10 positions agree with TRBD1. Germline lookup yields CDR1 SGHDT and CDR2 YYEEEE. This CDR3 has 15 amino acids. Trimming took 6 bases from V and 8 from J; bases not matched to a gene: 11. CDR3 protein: CASMRRDRGYYEQFF. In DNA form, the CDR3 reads TGTGCCAGCATGCGCCGGGACAGGGGTTACTATGAGCAGTTCTTC.

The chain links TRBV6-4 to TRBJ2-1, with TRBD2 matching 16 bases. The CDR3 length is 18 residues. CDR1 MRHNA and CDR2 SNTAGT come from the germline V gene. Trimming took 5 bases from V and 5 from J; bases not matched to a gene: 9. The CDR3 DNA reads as TGTGCCAGCAGTCCCCAACCCGGGACTAGCGGGGGGGACAATGAGCAGTTCTTC. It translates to CASSPQPGTSGGDNEQFF.

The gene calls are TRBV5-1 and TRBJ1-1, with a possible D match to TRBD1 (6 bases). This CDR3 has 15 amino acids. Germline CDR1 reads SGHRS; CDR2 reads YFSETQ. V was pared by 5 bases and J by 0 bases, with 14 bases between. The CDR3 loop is CASSLTGQMNTEAFF. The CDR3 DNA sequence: TGCGCCAGCAGTTTAACGGGACAAATGAACACTGAAGCTTTCTTT.

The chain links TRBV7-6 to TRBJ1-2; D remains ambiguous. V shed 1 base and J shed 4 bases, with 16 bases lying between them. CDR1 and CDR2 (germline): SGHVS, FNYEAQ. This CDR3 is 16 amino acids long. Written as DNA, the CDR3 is TGTGCCAGCAGCTTAGGAGGTCCCGGGTACGGCTATGGCTACACCTTC. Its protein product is CASSLGGPGYGYGYTF.

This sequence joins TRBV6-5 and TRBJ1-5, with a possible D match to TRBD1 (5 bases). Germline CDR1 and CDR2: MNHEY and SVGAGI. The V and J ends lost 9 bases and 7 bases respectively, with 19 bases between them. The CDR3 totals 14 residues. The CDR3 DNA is TGTGCCAGTACTGGTACGGGGGGTAAGCAGCCCCAGCATTTT. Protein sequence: CASTGTGGKQPQHF.

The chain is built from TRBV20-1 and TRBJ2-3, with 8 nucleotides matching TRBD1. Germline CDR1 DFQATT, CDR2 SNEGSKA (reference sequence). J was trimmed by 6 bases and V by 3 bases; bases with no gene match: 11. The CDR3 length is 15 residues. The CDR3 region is CSASRGQGAWDTQYF. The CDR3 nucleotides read TGCAGTGCTAGTCGGGGCCAGGGGGCGTGGGATACGCAGTATTTT.

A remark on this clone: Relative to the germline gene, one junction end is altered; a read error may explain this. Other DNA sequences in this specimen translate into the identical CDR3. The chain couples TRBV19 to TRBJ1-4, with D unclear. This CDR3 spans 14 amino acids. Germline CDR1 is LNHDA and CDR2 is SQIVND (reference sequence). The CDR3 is CASSNEGYAAKLFF. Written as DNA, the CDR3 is TGTGCCAGCAGTAACGAGGGATACGCGGCAAAACTGTTTTTT.

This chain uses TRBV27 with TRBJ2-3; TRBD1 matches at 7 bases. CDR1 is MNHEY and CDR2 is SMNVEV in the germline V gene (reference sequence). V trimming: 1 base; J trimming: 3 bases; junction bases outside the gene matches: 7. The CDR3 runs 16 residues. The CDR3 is CASSLYEGARTDTQYF. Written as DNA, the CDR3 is TGTGCCAGCAGTTTATACGAGGGGGCCAGGACAGATACGCAGTATTTT.

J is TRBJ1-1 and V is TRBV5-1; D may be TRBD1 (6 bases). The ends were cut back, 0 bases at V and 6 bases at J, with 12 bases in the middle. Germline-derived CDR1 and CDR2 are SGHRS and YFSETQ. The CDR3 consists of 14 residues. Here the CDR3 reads CASSLGQGFSEAFF. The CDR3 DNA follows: TGCGCCAGCAGCTTGGGTCAGGGGTTCTCTGAAGCTTTCTTT.

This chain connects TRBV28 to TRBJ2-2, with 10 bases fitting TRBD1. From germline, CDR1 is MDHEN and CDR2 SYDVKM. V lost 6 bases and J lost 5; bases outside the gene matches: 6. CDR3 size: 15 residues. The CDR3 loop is CASRSPGQGTGELFF. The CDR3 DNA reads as TGTGCCAGCAGGAGTCCGGGACAGGGGACCGGGGAGCTGTTTTTT.

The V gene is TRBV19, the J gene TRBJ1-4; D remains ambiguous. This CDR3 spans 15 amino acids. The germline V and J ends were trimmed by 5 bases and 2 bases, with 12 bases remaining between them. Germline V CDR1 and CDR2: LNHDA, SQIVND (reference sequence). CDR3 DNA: TGTGCCAGTAGTGCCAAGAGGGTTACTAATGAAAAACTGTTTTTT. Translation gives CASSAKRVTNEKLFF. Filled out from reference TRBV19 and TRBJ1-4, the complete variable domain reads DGGITQSPKYLFRKEGQNVTLSCEQNLNHDAMYWYRQDPGQGLRLIYYSQIVNDFQKGDIAEGYSVSREKKESFPLTVTSAQKNPTAFYLCASSAKRVTNEKLFFGSGTQLSVL.

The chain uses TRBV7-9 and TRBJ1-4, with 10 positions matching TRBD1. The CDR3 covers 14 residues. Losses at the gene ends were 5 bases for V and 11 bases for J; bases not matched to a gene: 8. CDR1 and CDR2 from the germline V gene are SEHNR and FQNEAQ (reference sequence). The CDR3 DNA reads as TGTGCCAGCAGCCGCGAGACAGGGGGCAGGAAACTGTTTTTT. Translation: CASSRETGGRKLFF.

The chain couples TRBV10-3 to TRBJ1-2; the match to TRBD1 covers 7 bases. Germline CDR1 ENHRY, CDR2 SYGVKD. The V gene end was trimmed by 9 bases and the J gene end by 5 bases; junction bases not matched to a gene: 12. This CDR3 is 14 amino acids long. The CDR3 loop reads CAIAAQGEPYGYTF. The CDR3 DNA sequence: TGTGCCATAGCTGCCCAGGGGGAACCGTATGGCTACACCTTC.

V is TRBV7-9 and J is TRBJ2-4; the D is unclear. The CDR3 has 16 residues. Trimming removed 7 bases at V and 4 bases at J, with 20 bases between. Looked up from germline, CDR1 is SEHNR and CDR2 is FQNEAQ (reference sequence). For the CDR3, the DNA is TGTGCCAGCACCTCTTTATGGGCAAACCCTAAAAACATTCAGTACTTC. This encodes CASTSLWANPKNIQYF. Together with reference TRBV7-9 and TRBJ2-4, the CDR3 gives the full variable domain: DTGVSQNPRHKITKRGQNVTFRCDPISEHNRLYWYRQTLGQGPEFLTYFQNEAQLEKSRLLSDRFSAERPKGSFSTLEIQRTEQGDSAMYLCASTSLWANPKNIQYFGAGTRLSVL.

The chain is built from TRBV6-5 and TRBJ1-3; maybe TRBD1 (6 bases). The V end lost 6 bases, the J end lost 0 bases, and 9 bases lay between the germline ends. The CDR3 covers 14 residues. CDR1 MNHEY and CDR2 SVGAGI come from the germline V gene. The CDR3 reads CASSQGNSGNTIYF. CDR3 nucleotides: TGTGCCAGCAGCCAGGGGAACTCTGGAAACACCATATATTTT.

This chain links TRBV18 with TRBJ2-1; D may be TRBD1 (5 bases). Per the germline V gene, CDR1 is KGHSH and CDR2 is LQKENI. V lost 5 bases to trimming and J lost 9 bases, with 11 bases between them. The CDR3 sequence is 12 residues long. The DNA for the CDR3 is TGTGCCAGCTCAATCCAGGGTGGTGAGCAGTTCTTC. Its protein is CASSIQGGEQFF.

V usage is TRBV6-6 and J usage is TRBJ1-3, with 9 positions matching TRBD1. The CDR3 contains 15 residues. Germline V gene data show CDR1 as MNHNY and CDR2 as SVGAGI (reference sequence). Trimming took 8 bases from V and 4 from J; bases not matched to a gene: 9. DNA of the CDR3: TGTGCCAGCTCATTCACCGGGACAGGGGGAAACACCATATATTTT. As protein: CASSFTGTGGNTIYF.

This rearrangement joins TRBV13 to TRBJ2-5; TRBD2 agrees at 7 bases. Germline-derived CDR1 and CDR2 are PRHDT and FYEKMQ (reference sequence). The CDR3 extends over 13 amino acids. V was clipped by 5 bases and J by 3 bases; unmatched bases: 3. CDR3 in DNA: TGTGCCAGCAGCCGGGGGGAGGAAGAGACCCAGTACTTC. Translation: CASSRGEEETQYF.

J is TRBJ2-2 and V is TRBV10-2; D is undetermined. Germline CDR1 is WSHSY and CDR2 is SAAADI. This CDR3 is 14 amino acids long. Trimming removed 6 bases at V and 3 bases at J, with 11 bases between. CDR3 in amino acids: CASSVKLYTGELFF. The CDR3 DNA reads TGCGCCAGCAGCGTCAAACTATACACCGGGGAGCTGTTTTTT.

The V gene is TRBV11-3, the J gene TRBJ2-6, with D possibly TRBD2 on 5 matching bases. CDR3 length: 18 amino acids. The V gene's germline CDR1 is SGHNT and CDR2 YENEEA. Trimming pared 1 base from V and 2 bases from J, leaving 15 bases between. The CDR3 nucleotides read TGTGCCAGCAGCTTAGTGGGTGGTGCGGGCGCTGGGGCCAACGTCCTGACTTTC. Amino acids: CASSLVGGAGAGANVLTF.

The CDR3 sequence is CASTRQGNEKLFF. The CDR3 coding sequence is TGTGCCAGCACCCGACAGGGGAATGAAAAACTGTTTTTT. The chain couples TRBV5-5 to TRBJ1-4; TRBD1 matches 8 bases. Trimming at V came to 6 bases and at J to 5 bases, leaving 3 bases not matched to a gene. Germline assignment: CDR1 SGHKS and CDR2 YYEKEE (reference sequence). The CDR3 loop spans 13 amino acids.